The rows below give T cell receptor beta chains drawn from one sample of a study of cytomegalovirus exposure and HLA in healthy donors. Assay: immunoSEQ multiplex PCR; the TCRdb copy retains only in-frame clones and omits some. The sample consists of around 70,000 clones, 90% to 95% of them appearing once. Sequenced: PBMCs. The receptor source for this set is a woman between 18 and 29 years old in good health and CMV-seronegative. The CDR3 runs from the conserved cysteine through the conserved F or W. Fields, in order: clone size, D gene, V gene, J gene, CDR3 DNA, CDR3 protein. A D gene is named only where the DNA matches it firmly. Rows give clone size only sometimes, using once, few, many, or a class for an expanded clone.

>.|.|TRBV25-1|TRBJ1-5
TGTGCCAGCAGTGATGCCGCAGGCCCTGGGCCCCAGCATTTT
CASSDAAGPGPQHF
>.|TRBD2|TRBV10-3|TRBJ2-2
TGTGCCATCAGTGGGCTTAGCGGGCCGACGGGCACCGGGGAGCTGTTTTTT
CAISGLSGPTGTGELFF
>once|TRBD1|TRBV30|TRBJ1-5
TGTGCCTGGAGTACCGCCGGGACAGGGCTCTGGCATTTT
CAWSTAGTGLWHF
>once|.|TRBV5-1|TRBJ1-3
TGCGCCAGCAGCTTAGGACAGAGATCTGGAAACACCATATATTTT
CASSLGQRSGNTIYF
>.|.|TRBV27|TRBJ1-3
TGTGCCAGCGCCTATCGGGGGGTATCTGGAAACACCATATATTTT
CASAYRGVSGNTIYF
>.|TRBD2|TRBV9|TRBJ2-7
TGTGCCAGCAGCTTCCGCGGGGGGGCGTCCTACGAGCAGTACTTC
CASSFRGGASYEQYF
>once|TRBD1|TRBV18|TRBJ2-1
TGTGCCAGCTCACGAGAAACAGGGGGTTCCTACAATGAGCAGTTCTTC
CASSRETGGSYNEQFF
>.|TRBD1|TRBV9|TRBJ1-5
TGTGCCAGCAGCGTAGAGGGGGCACGGGGTCAGCCCCAGCATTTT
CASSVEGARGQPQHF
>.|.|TRBV27|TRBJ2-7
TGTGCCAGCAGTTTGACTAGCTCCTACGAGCAGTACTTC
CASSLTSSYEQYF
>.|.|TRBV6-1|TRBJ1-1
TGTGCCAGCAGTGACGAGACAGGATCAATATCTGAAGCTTTCTTT
CASSDETGSISEAFF
>.|TRBD1|TRBV19|TRBJ1-5
TGTGCCAGTCGGACAGGGGAGTATAGCAATCAGCCCCAGCATTTT
CASRTGEYSNQPQHF
>.|.|TRBV4-3|TRBJ1-1
TGCGCCAGCAGCCAAATGAGAAACACTGAAGCTTTCTTT
CASSQMRNTEAFF
>.|.|TRBV9|TRBJ1-1
TGTGCCAGCAGCCCCTCGGGGTCACAGAACACTGAAGCTTTCTTT
CASSPSGSQNTEAFF
>.|.|TRBV9|TRBJ2-5
TGTGCCAGCGGAGTAGTGTCGGCGGGGCAAGAGACCCAGTACTTC
CASGVVSAGQETQYF
>.|.|TRBV9|TRBJ2-7
TGTGCCAGCAGCCCCTCCGGCAGGGGAGACGAGCAGTACTTC
CASSPSGRGDEQYF
>.|.|TRBV7-8|TRBJ2-2
TGTGCCAGCAGCTTAAGTTTCTACCGGGAGCTGTTTTTT
CASSLSFYRELFF
>.|.|TRBV19|TRBJ1-5
TGTGCCAGTAGTATCACAGGATCGTGGCGGAACAATCAGCCCCAGCATTTT
CASSITGSWRNNQPQHF
>.|.|TRBV5-4|TRBJ1-2
TGTGCCAGCAGCTTGCCCGGGAATAACTATGGCTACACCTTC
CASSLPGNNYGYTF
>.|.|TRBV5-6|TRBJ1-6
TGTGCCAGCAGCTCCGGGACGGAGGACAGCTCCTATAATTCACCCCTCCACTTT
CASSSGTEDSSYNSPLHF
>.|TRBD1|TRBV4-1|TRBJ1-2
TGCGCCAGCAGCCGAGGGACAGGCGACTATGGCTACACCTTC
CASSRGTGDYGYTF
>.|TRBD1|TRBV27|TRBJ1-1
TGTGCCAGCAGTACAAGGACAGGGGTTTGGGACACTGAAGCTTTCTTT
CASSTRTGVWDTEAFF
>.|TRBD2|TRBV2|TRBJ2-7
TGTGCCAGCCGGGGGGACCAGGGTACGTTCAACGAGCAGTACTTC
CASRGDQGTFNEQYF
>once|.|TRBV7-9|TRBJ2-7
TGTGCCAGCAGCTTGGGGCAGGGGCATGAGCAGTACTTC
CASSLGQGHEQYF
>.|.|TRBV5-1|TRBJ2-7
TGCGCCAGCAGCTACTTGGTGGCAGGTACCTACGAGCAGTACTTC
CASSYLVAGTYEQYF
>.|TRBD1|TRBV15|TRBJ1-2
TGTGCCACCAGCAGAGATACAGGGGTCTATGGCTACACCTTC
CATSRDTGVYGYTF
>.|TRBD2|TRBV6-6|TRBJ2-7
TGTGCCAGCAGTTACTCCAGGGAGGGCGAGCAGTACTTC
CASSYSREGEQYF
>.|TRBD1|TRBV6-5|TRBJ2-7
TGTGCCAGCAACTTAAGGGGACAGGGTGGACACGAGCAGTACTTC
CASNLRGQGGHEQYF
>.|.|TRBV5-1|TRBJ1-2
TGCGCCAGCAGCTTGGACACAGCTAACTATGGCTACACCTTC
CASSLDTANYGYTF
>.|TRBD2|TRBV9|TRBJ2-1
TGTGCCAGCAGCCCTCGAGCGGGGGGAGAGTACAATGAGCAGTTCTTC
CASSPRAGGEYNEQFF
>.|TRBD1|TRBV5-1|TRBJ1-5
TGCGCCAGCAGCTTGGAAGGGGACAGAAATCAGCCCCAGCATTTT
CASSLEGDRNQPQHF
>.|.|TRBV11-2|TRBJ2-6
TGTGCCAGCAGCTTCAGGGTCTCTGGGGCCAACGTCCTGACTTTC
CASSFRVSGANVLTF
>.|.|TRBV28|TRBJ1-5
TGTGCCAGCAGGTTACAGGACATTAGCAATCAGCCCCAGCATTTT
CASRLQDISNQPQHF
>.|TRBD2|TRBV6-5|TRBJ2-3
TGTGCCAGCAGTTACTCGGCGGGGGGGCCCACAGATACGCAGTATTTT
CASSYSAGGPTDTQYF
>few|TRBD1|TRBV30|TRBJ1-2
TGTGCCTATGGGACAGGGCAAGGGAATGGCTACACCTTC
CAYGTGQGNGYTF
>.|.|TRBV12-1|TRBJ1-5
TGTGCCAGCAGCTCGGACAGAAGCAATCAGCCCCAGCATTTT
CASSSDRSNQPQHF
>.|TRBD2|TRBV7-2|TRBJ2-5
TGTGCCAGCCACCCCGGCGGGGGGGTTCAAGAGACCCAGTACTTC
CASHPGGGVQETQYF
>.|.|TRBV10-3|TRBJ1-4
TGTGCCATCAGTGAGTCGCAGGGTCGGGCAACTAATGAAAAACTGTTTTTT
CAISESQGRATNEKLFF
>.|.|TRBV6-5|TRBJ2-6
TGTGCCAGCAGCCTCGTTGTGGGGGCCAACGTCCTGACTTTC
CASSLVVGANVLTF
>.|.|TRBV5-4|TRBJ2-5
TGTGCCAGCAGCTTGGTGGCGGGGATTCAAGAGACCCAGTACTTC
CASSLVAGIQETQYF
>.|TRBD1|TRBV11-2|TRBJ1-2
TGTGCCAGCAGCTTCGACAGGGCGAGGAGCTACACCTTC
CASSFDRARSYTF
>.|TRBD2|TRBV6-1|TRBJ2-5
TGTGCCAGCAGGGCCGGGGGGGTGTTAAGGGAGACCCAGTACTTC
CASRAGGVLRETQYF
>.|.|TRBV5-1|TRBJ2-7
TGCGCCAGCAGCTTGGACTTGGCAGGCGAGCAGTACTTC
CASSLDLAGEQYF
>.|.|TRBV28|TRBJ1-1
TGTGCCAGCAGTTTACCAGGGAACACTGAAGCTTTCTTT
CASSLPGNTEAFF